This entry describes one T cell receptor (beta chain). The target antigen is unknown. Time point meaning: peripheral blood 6 weeks after treatment start. Spike-ins of synthetic TCR analog templates went into each PCR. Sequenced by immunoSEQ multiplex PCR; TCRdb stores in-frame clones only, minus some. The table lists tens of thousands of clones, 65% to 90% of them singletons, with over 20% in the top ten. The sample comes from a study of PD-L1 blockade in urothelial cancer. Study as a whole: Patients commenced atezolizumab in about 2014, and it was given at 1,200 mg intravenously every 3 weeks. About 90% of the roughly 29 patients were men who had bladder-origin urothelial cancer. Whole-study findings and limits: Below-median pretreatment blood TCR clonality predicted better survival.

This receptor was taken from a man in his 60s with urothelial cancer. Sample: PBMCs, taken around atezolizumab (anti-PD-L1) treatment.

CDR3 amino acids: CASSGTGHGYTF. The DNA for the CDR3 is TGTGCCAGCAGTGGGACAGGGCATGGCTACACCTTC. This chain joins TRBV27 and TRBJ1-2; 9 nucleotides line up with TRBD1. The CDR3 extends over 12 amino acids. The germline CDR1 and CDR2 sequences are MNHEY and SMNVEV (reference sequence). Trimming at V came to 5 bases and at J to 6 bases, leaving 1 base not matched to a gene.